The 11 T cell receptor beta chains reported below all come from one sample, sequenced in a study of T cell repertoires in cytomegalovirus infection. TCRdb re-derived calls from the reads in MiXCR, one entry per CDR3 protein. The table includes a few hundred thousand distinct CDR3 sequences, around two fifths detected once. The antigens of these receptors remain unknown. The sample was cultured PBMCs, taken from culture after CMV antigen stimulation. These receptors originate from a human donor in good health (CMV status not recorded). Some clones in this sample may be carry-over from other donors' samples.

Here the CDR3 reads CASRQAGTSVNEQFF. The CDR3 DNA is TGCGCCAGCAGGCAGGCCGGGACTAGCGTCAATGAGCAGTTCTTC. The chain carries TRBV10-2 and TRBJ2-1, with TRBD2 matching over 10 bases. Germline V gene sequence: CDR1 WSHSY, CDR2 SAAADI. The CDR3 spans 15 residues. Trimming took 6 bases from V and 6 from J; bases not matched to a gene: 8.

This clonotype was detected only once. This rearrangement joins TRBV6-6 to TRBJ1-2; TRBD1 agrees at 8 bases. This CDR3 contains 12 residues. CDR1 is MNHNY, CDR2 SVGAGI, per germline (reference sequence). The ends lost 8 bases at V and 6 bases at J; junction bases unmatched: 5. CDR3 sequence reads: CASGQTGDGYTF. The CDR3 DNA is TGTGCCAGCGGACAGACAGGGGATGGCTACACCTTC.

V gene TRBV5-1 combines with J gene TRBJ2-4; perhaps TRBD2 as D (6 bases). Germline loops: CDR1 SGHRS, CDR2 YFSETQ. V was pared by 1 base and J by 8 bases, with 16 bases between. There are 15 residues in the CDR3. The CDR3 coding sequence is TGCGCCAGCAGCTTGTTCCGGGAGCCGGGGGACATTCAGTACTTC. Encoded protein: CASSLFREPGDIQYF.

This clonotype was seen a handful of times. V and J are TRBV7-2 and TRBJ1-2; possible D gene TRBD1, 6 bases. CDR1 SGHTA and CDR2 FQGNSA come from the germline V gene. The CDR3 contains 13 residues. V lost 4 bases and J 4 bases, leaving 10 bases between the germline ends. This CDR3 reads CASSWGQAYGYTF. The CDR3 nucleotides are TGTGCCAGCAGCTGGGGACAAGCCTATGGCTACACCTTC.

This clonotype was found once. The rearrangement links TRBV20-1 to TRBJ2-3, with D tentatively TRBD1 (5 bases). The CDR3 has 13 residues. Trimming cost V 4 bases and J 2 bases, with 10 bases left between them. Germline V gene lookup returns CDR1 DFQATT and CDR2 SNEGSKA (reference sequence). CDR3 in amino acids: CSAKDKLTDTQYF. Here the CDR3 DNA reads TGCAGTGCTAAGGACAAACTCACAGATACGCAGTATTTT.

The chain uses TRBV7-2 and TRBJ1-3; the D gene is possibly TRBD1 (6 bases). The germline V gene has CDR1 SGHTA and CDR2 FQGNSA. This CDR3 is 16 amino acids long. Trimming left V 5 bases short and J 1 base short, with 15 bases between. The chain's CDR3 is CASSPMDSDSGNTIYF. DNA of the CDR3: TGTGCCAGCAGCCCAATGGACAGTGATTCTGGAAACACCATATATTTT. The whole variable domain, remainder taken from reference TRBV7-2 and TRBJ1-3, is GAGVSQSPSNKVTEKGKDVELRCDPISGHTALYWYRQSLGQGLEFLIYFQGNSAPDKSGLPSDRFSAERTGGSVSTLTIQRTQQEDSAVYLCASSPMDSDSGNTIYFGEGSWLTVV.

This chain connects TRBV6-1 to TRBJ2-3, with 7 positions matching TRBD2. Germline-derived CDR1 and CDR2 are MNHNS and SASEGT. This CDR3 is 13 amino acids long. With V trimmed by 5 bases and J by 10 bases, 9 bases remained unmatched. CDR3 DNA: TGTGCCAGCAGTCGCAGGACTAGAGGAGCGCAGTATTTT. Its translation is CASSRRTRGAQYF.

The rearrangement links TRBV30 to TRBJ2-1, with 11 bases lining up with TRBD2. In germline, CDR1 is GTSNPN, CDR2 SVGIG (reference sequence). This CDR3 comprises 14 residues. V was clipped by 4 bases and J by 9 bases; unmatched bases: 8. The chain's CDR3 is CAWTSGGTEGEQFF. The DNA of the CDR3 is TGTGCCTGGACTAGCGGGGGGACCGAGGGTGAGCAGTTCTTC.

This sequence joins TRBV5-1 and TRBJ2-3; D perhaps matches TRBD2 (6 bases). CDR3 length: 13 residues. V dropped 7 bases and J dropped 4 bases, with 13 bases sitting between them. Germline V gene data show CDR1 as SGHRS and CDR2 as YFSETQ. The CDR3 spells CASGTQRADTQYF. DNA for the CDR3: TGCGCCAGCGGGACTCAGAGGGCAGATACGCAGTATTTT. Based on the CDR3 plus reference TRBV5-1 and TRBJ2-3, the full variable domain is KAGVTQTPRYLIKTRGQQVTLSCSPISGHRSVSWYQQTPGQGLQFLFEYFSETQRNKGNFPGRFSGRQFSNSRSEMNVSTLELGDSALYLCASGTQRADTQYFGPGTRLTVL.

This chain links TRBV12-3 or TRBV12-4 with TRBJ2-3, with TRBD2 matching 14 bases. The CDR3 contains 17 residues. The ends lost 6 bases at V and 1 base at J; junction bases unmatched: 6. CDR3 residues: CASSEPGLAGGTDTQYF. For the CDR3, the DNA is TGTGCCAGCAGCGAACCGGGACTAGCGGGGGGCACAGATACGCAGTATTTT.

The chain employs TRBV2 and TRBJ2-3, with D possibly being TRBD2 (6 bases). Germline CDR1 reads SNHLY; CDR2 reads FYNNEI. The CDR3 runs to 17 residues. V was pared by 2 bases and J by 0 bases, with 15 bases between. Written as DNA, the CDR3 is TGTGCCAGCAGTGAATTCGGGACTTTTTCTAGCACAGATACGCAGTATTTT. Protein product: CASSEFGTFSSTDTQYF.